This entry lists 18 T cell receptor beta chains sequenced from one sample in a study of identical twins (dated by TCRdb to about 2016). Library prep was done by 5' RACE. The instrument given in TCRdb is Illumina HiSeq 2000. TCRdb reprocessing: public reads trimmed at Q25 with fastp, clones called with MiXCR, in-frame beta chains kept. CDR3 protein sequences are deduplicated, and each keeps its most common genes and DNA. The sample yields under 900,000 distinct CDR3 sequences; approximately 13% were counted once. The biggest ten clones account for around 1.5% of the sample. These records were also assigned to another study, of yellow fever vaccine responses in identical twins.

What was sequenced was PBMCs. These receptors originate from a young woman in good health.

V is TRBV12-3 or TRBV12-4 and J is TRBJ1-1, with D maybe TRBD1 (5 bases). The CDR3 sequence is 15 residues long. Trimming left V 5 bases short and J 4 bases short, with 17 bases between. The CDR3 DNA reads TGTGCCAGCAGTACCCCCTGGGGGAAAACCACTGAAGCTTTCTTT. Protein: CASSTPWGKTTEAFF.

The V and J genes are TRBV20-1 and TRBJ2-2; tentative D call: TRBD1 (6 bases). The ends were cut back, 0 bases at V and 0 bases at J, with 20 bases in the middle. This CDR3 has 19 residues. Per the germline V gene, CDR1 is DFQATT and CDR2 is SNEGSKA (reference sequence). The CDR3 bases are TGCAGTGCTAGAGATCTTTACAGGGATTCCTTCACGAACACCGGGGAGCTGTTTTTT. As protein: CSARDLYRDSFTNTGELFF.

This clonotype was counted once. This chain connects TRBV10-3 to TRBJ2-5; the D gene is possibly TRBD1 (6 bases). V was pared by 7 bases and J by 5 bases, with 11 bases between. CDR1 ENHRY and CDR2 SYGVKD come from the germline V gene. The CDR3 contains 12 residues. The CDR3 DNA reads as TGTGCCATCATGGACAGACGGGAGACCCAGTACTTC. Its protein is CAIMDRRETQYF.

The chain employs TRBV24-1 and TRBJ2-1; TRBD2 is a possible D gene (5 bases). Trimming pared 6 bases from V and 0 bases from J, leaving 11 bases between. CDR1 KGHDR and CDR2 SFDVKD come from the germline V gene. The CDR3 is 15 amino acids. In DNA, the CDR3 is TGTGCCACCAGTTTGGGAGCGAGCTCCTACAATGAGCAGTTCTTC. Translated, it gives CATSLGASSYNEQFF.

The chain combines TRBV15 with TRBJ2-7; D uncertain. CDR3 size: 15 residues. The V and J ends lost 0 bases and 6 bases respectively, with 15 bases between them. Germline loops: CDR1 LNHNV, CDR2 YYDKDF (reference sequence). The CDR3 protein is CATSRDQLEVREQYF. The CDR3 DNA reads TGTGCCACCAGCAGAGATCAGCTAGAGGTGCGCGAGCAGTACTTC.

The chain recombines TRBV29-1 with TRBJ2-1; TRBD2 is a possible D gene (5 bases). Trimming pared 5 bases from V and 9 bases from J, leaving 26 bases between. The V gene's germline CDR1 is SQVTM and CDR2 ANQGSEA. The CDR3 extends over 16 amino acids. The CDR3 bases are TGCAGCGTTTCGGCTAGCTGGAGTAGATTGACTCGTGAGCAGTTCTTC. This gives the protein CSVSASWSRLTREQFF.

There are a few counts of this clonotype. V and J are TRBV12-3 or TRBV12-4 and TRBJ2-1, with 7 bases lining up with TRBD1. The CDR3 runs 16 residues. The V and J ends lost 5 bases and 2 bases, in that order; junction bases with no gene match: 9. CDR3 protein: CASSPRQGSAYNEQFF. The DNA of the CDR3 is TGTGCCAGCAGTCCAAGACAGGGTTCAGCCTACAATGAGCAGTTCTTC.

The V and J genes are TRBV7-9 and TRBJ2-2; TRBD2 matches 10 bases. The length of the CDR3 is 16 residues. V trimming: 7 bases; J trimming: 1 base; junction bases outside the gene matches: 6. Germline V gene lookup returns CDR1 SEHNR and CDR2 FQNEAQ (reference sequence). The CDR3 protein is CASNPRTSGNTGELFF. CDR3 coding DNA: TGTGCCAGCAACCCCAGGACTAGCGGGAACACCGGGGAGCTGTTTTTT.

CDR3 DNA sequence: TGCAGCGCCGCTTCGCAGAACACAGATACGCAGTATTTT. Translating it yields CSAASQNTDTQYF. This sequence joins TRBV29-1 and TRBJ2-3, with unresolved D. CDR1 and CDR2 (germline): SQVTM, ANQGSEA. The ends were cut back, 7 bases at V and 2 bases at J, with 13 bases in the middle. This CDR3 region has 13 residues.

This clonotype was detected a few times. The gene calls are TRBV19 and TRBJ1-4; a possible D gene is TRBD1 (6 bases). The V gene lost 4 bases and the J gene lost 5 bases, with 14 bases spanning the gap. The CDR3 sequence is 15 residues long. Germline V gives CDR1 LNHDA, CDR2 SQIVND (reference sequence). The CDR3 coding sequence is TGTGCCAGTAGTAACAGGGCCACCCCGAATGAAAAACTGTTTTTT. It translates to CASSNRATPNEKLFF.

CDR3 DNA sequence: TGTGCCAGCACGGGACAGGGGATCATCGGTGAAGCTTTCTTT. Amino acid sequence: CASTGQGIIGEAFF. V gene TRBV6-2 or TRBV6-3 combines with J gene TRBJ1-1; 10 nucleotides agree with TRBD1. Looked up from germline, CDR1 is MNHEY and CDR2 is SVGEGT. After removal of 7 bases from V and 7 bases from J, the junction contained 9 bases not matched to a gene. This CDR3 has 14 residues.

The rearrangement joins TRBV20-1 to TRBJ2-7, with a weak D call TRBD2 (6 bases). Trimming stripped 1 base from V and 4 bases from J, with 11 bases between. This CDR3 is built from 13 residues. The germline gives CDR1 DFQATT, CDR2 SNEGSKA (reference sequence). CDR3 sequence (DNA): TGCAGTGCTAGAGGGCGGGATGGGTACGAGCAGTACTTC. This translates into CSARGRDGYEQYF.

This clonotype was seen a few times. The V and J genes are TRBV7-9 and TRBJ1-1; unclear D gene. Trimming took off 6 bases at V and 11 bases at J, with 10 bases between the two ends. Germline CDR1 SEHNR, CDR2 FQNEAQ (reference sequence). The CDR3 contains 10 residues. CDR3 region: CASSQLLAFF. The CDR3 bases are TGTGCCAGCAGTCAATTGCTGGCTTTCTTT.

This clonotype has a handful of counts. The chain couples TRBV14 to TRBJ1-5; 9 bases line up with TRBD1. The ends lost 5 bases at V and 6 bases at J; junction bases unmatched: 5. CDR1 is SGHDN and CDR2 is FVKESK in the germline V gene. The CDR3 has 14 residues. The DNA of the CDR3 is TGTGCCAGCAGCTTCGGACAGGGGAGTCAGCCCCAGCATTTT. Protein product: CASSFGQGSQPQHF.

This clonotype appeared many times. CDR3 amino acids: CASSLQRNQPQHF. The CDR3 DNA reads TGTGCCAGCAGTTTGCAGCGCAATCAGCCCCAGCATTTT. This chain connects TRBV12-3 or TRBV12-4 to TRBJ1-5; D remains ambiguous. The CDR3 runs to 13 residues. V was trimmed by 3 bases and J by 2 bases, leaving 5 bases between them.

The chain combines TRBV7-6 with TRBJ2-3, with 8 positions matching TRBD1. The J segment lost 4 bases and the V segment lost 6 bases, leaving 9 bases of the junction unmatched. Germline V lookup: CDR1 SGHVS, CDR2 FNYEAQ. The CDR3 runs 15 residues. In DNA, the CDR3 is TGTGCCAGCAGAGCCGGACAGGGTTGGGCAGATACGCAGTATTTT. The encoded protein is CASRAGQGWADTQYF.

The V and J genes are TRBV6-2 or TRBV6-3 and TRBJ2-7; possible D gene TRBD2, 5 bases. V was pared by 11 bases and J by 2 bases, with 19 bases between. There are 14 residues in the CDR3. Germline loops: CDR1 MNHEY, CDR2 SVGEGT. The CDR3: CAVSVAGYTYEQYF. The CDR3 nucleotides read TGTGCCGTTTCGGTGGCGGGCTACACCTACGAGCAGTACTTC.

This clonotype was found a few times. This rearrangement joins TRBV5-1 to TRBJ2-6; TRBD2 is a possible D gene (5 bases). Trimming took 0 bases from V and 4 from J, leaving 11 bases between them. CDR1 and CDR2 (germline): SGHRS, YFSETQ. This CDR3 comprises 16 residues. CDR3 nucleotides: TGCGCCAGCAGCTTGGAACACCCGGGAGGGGCCAACGTCCTGACTTTC. This translates into CASSLEHPGGANVLTF. The full variable domain, with the rest looked up from reference TRBV5-1 and TRBJ2-6, is KAGVTQTPRYLIKTRGQQVTLSCSPISGHRSVSWYQQTPGQGLQFLFEYFSETQRNKGNFPGRFSGRQFSNSRSEMNVSTLELGDSALYLCASSLEHPGGANVLTFGAGSRLTVL.